This TCR beta chain was obtained from a study of blood T cells in healthy people across ages. A second PCR of about 7 to 12 cycles used a sample-barcoded 5' primer and a J-beta primer mix. A single record per CDR3 protein comes from TCRdb applying MiXCR to the 5' RACE reads. The data show around 780,000 distinct CDR3 sequences, around 24% seen once. The CDR3 runs 16 residues. This same sample was also taken into another study, of T cells of mothers and their children.

The sequence was obtained from a boy aged 10-17 years in good health. The rearrangement joins TRBV21-1 to TRBJ2-7; the D call in the table, TRBD1, was not verified against the DNA. TRBV21-1 is a documented pseudogene. The specimen was blood. Written as DNA, the CDR3 is TGTGCCAGCAGCCGGAGGGAACAGGGTATCTACTACGAGCAGTACTTC. It specifies CASSRREQGIYYEQYF.